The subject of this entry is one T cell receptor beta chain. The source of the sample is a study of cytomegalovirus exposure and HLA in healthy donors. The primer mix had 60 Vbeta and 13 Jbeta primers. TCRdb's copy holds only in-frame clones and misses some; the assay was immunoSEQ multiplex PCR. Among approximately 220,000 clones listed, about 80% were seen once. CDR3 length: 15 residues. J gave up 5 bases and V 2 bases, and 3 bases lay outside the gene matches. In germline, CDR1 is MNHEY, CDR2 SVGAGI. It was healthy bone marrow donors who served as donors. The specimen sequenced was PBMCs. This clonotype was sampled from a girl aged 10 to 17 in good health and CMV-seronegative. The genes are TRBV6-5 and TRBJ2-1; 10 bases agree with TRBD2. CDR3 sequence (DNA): TGTGCCAGCAGTTACCGGCTAGCGGGGGACAATGAGCAGTTCTTC. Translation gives CASSYRLAGDNEQFF.